This TCR beta chain was observed in a study of beta chain features in type 1 diabetes. Study-level points and caveats: Healthy donors had naive, central memory and Treg TCRB repertoires that appeared less similar than those seen among patients. Any HLA effect on TCRB rearrangement was left unresolved by small sub-analyses.

This CDR3 has 12 amino acids. Germline-derived CDR1 and CDR2 are MNHNY and SVGAGI (reference sequence). The V end was cut by 0 bases, the J end by 2 bases, with 2 bases between. Reverse transcription of all isolated RNA meant that expressed TCRB transcripts were sequenced. The data were produced by immunoSEQ multiplex PCR, yet TCRdb's version contains in-frame clones alone and is incomplete. The sample records over 700,000 clones, roughly 15% being singletons. This clone was observed a handful of times. Its matching antigen is unknown. Distinct nucleotide sequences in the sample also encode this CDR3. The clonotype originates from a young woman in good health. The gene calls are TRBV6-6 and TRBJ2-7, with D unclear. The sequencing input was naive CD4+ T cells from blood. CDR3 sequence reads: CASSYSTYEQYF. The CDR3 bases are TGTGCCAGCAGTTACTCAACCTACGAGCAGTACTTC.